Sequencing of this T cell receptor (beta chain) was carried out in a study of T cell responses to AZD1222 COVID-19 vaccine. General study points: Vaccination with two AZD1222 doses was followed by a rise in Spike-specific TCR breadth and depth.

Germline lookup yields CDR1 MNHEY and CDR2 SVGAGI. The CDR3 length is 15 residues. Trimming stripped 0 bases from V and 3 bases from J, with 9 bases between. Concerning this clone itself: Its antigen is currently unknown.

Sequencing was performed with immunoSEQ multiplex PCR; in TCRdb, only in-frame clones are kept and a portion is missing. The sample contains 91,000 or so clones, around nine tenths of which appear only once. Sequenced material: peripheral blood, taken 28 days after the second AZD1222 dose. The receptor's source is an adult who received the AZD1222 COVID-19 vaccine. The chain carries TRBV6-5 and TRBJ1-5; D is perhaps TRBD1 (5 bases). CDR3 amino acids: CASSYSGGTNQPQHF. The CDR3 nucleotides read TGTGCCAGCAGTTACTCGGGGGGGACCAATCAGCCCCAGCATTTT.